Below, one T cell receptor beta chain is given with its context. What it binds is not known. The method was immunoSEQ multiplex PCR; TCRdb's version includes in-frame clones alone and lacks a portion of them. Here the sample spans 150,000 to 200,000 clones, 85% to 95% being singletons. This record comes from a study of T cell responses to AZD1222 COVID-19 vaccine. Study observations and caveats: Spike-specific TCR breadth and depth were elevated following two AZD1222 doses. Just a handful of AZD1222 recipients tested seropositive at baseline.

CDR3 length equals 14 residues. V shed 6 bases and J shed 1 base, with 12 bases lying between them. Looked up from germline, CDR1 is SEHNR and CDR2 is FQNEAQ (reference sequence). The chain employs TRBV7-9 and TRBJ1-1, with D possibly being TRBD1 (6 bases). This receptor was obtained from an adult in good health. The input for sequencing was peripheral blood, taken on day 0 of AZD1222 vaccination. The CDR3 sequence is CASRPDRPNTEAFF. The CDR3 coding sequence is TGTGCCAGCAGGCCCGACAGGCCGAACACTGAAGCTTTCTTT.